Each of the 23 T cell receptor beta chains below was sequenced from the same sample in a study of molecular identifiers for immune sequencing clone quantification. A single record per CDR3 protein comes from TCRdb applying MiXCR to the PCR reads. This sample has some 320,000 distinct CDR3 sequences, with roughly 24% found just once. The sequencing sample was made of naive CD8+ T cells from blood, with Jurkat cell RNA spiked in. The subset is: FACS-sorted CD8+CD4-CCR7+CD45RA+ naive T cells. The receptors were sampled from a human donor in good health. Some libraries in this study had Jurkat cell RNA spiked in.

With respect to this clonotype: A single base separates this from a much larger clone, so it may be a read error. This chain links TRBV5-6 with TRBJ1-5, with TRBD1 matching 12 bases. CDR1 SGHDT and CDR2 YYEEEE come from the germline V gene. The CDR3 runs to 17 residues. The CDR3 reads CASSQSPGQGAWQPHHF. As DNA, the CDR3 is TGTGCCAGCAGCCAAAGCCCGGGACAGGGGGCTTGGCAGCCCCACCATTTT.

For this clonotype: This sequence may be a read error, since a much larger clone differs from it by one base. The chain joins TRBV9 to TRBJ2-2; TRBD1 or TRBD2 may be the D gene (5 bases each). CDR1 is SGDLS and CDR2 is YYNGEE in the germline V gene. The CDR3 loop spans 14 amino acids. The CDR3 coding sequence is TGTGCCAGCGGGCAGGGATCGAACACCGGGGAGCTGCTTTTT. It is translated as CASGQGSNTGELLF.

This clonotype was observed at least ten times. The chain carries TRBV7-2 and TRBJ1-1, with 7 positions matching TRBD1. This CDR3 spans 15 amino acids. V lost 3 bases, J lost 4 bases, and 8 bases stayed unmatched. The V gene's germline CDR1 is SGHTA and CDR2 FQGNSA. The CDR3, as DNA: TGTGCCAGCAGCTTGCCAGACAGGGCCCCCACTGAAGCTTTCTTT. Translating gives CASSLPDRAPTEAFF.

The gene calls are TRBV6-5 and TRBJ2-7; TRBD1 might be the D (5 bases). The CDR3 length is 15 residues. Between the trimmed V and J ends, which lost 4 bases and 1 base, there was a span of 14 bases. Germline V lookup: CDR1 MNHEY, CDR2 SVGAGI. CDR3 loop: CASSSWIGVSYEQYF. Written as DNA, the CDR3 is TGTGCCAGCAGTTCTTGGATAGGGGTTTCCTACGAGCAGTACTTC.

Only a few counts were recorded for this clonotype. The chain combines TRBV20-1 with TRBJ1-5; D gene uncertain. The V gene's germline CDR1 is DFQATT and CDR2 SNEGSKA (reference sequence). This CDR3 has 13 amino acids. With 6 bases removed from V and 0 bases from J, the gap between germline ends came to 9 bases. In DNA form, the CDR3 reads TGCAGTGCGAGGGCCCATAGCAATCAGCCCCAGCATTTT. Translation: CSARAHSNQPQHF.

About this clonotype itself: A much larger clone differs by one base, so this may be a read error. The chain combines TRBV4-3 with TRBJ2-7, with 10 bases matching TRBD2. Germline V gives CDR1 LGHNA, CDR2 YSLEER. This CDR3 has 15 amino acids. The V gene end was trimmed by 4 bases and the J gene end by 3 bases; junction bases not matched to a gene: 6. CDR3 protein: CASSRSLAGDYEQYF. DNA for the CDR3: TGCGCCAGCAGCCGCAGTCTAGCGGGGGACTACGAGCAGTACTTC.

The V gene is TRBV4-3, the J gene TRBJ1-2, with D tentatively TRBD1 (6 bases). V lost 1 base to trimming and J lost 7 bases, with 16 bases between them. Germline assignment: CDR1 LGHNA and CDR2 YSLEER. The CDR3 spans 15 residues. CDR3 nucleotide sequence: TGCGCCAGCAGCCAAGTGGGGGCCACGAAACCTGGCTACACCTTC. It codes for CASSQVGATKPGYTF.

Worth noting for this clonotype: Since a much larger clone is just one base distant, this may be a read error. The genes are TRBV5-6 and TRBJ1-1; possible D gene TRBD1, 5 bases. CDR3 length: 15 amino acids. From germline, CDR1 is SGHDT and CDR2 YYEEEE. V gave up 5 bases and J gave up 4 bases, with 18 bases separating them. CDR3 protein: CASRMRTPLGTEAFF. The CDR3 DNA is TGTGCCAGCAGGATGCGGACACCTTTGGGCACTGAAGCTTTCTTT.

About this clonotype: It may be a read error: a sequence one base away is much more abundant. The genes are TRBV29-1 and TRBJ2-3; D not resolved. Per germline, CDR1 SQVTM and CDR2 ANQGSEA. V dropped 4 bases and J dropped 6 bases, with 5 bases sitting between them. The CDR3 totals 10 residues. The DNA for the CDR3 is TGCAGCGTTGTAAGCGATACGCAGTATTTT. Translated, it gives CSVVSDTQYF.

This clonotype showed up just a few times. The V call is TRBV6-2 or TRBV6-3, the J call TRBJ2-1; the match to TRBD2 covers 7 bases. The CDR3 runs 13 residues. Germline assignment: CDR1 MNHEY and CDR2 SVGEGT. J was trimmed by 9 bases and V by 6 bases; bases with no gene match: 8. The DNA for the CDR3 is TGTGCCAGCAGACTCCCGGGGGAGGGTGAGCAGTTCTTC. Protein: CASRLPGEGEQFF.

This chain joins TRBV30 and TRBJ1-1; D is uncertain. The ends were cut back, 0 bases at V and 4 bases at J, with 12 bases in the middle. Germline CDR1 and CDR2: GTSNPN and SVGIG (reference sequence). The CDR3 has 14 amino acids. CDR3 nucleotide sequence: TGTGCCTGGAGTGTATCTCTTGGAGGCACTGAAGCTTTCTTT. The encoded protein is CAWSVSLGGTEAFF.

J is TRBJ2-2 and V is TRBV7-2; possibly TRBD1 for D (5 bases). There are 22 residues in the CDR3. Trimming removed 3 bases at V and 0 bases at J, with 29 bases between. Per germline, CDR1 SGHTA and CDR2 FQGNSA. CDR3 coding DNA: TGTGCCAGCAGCTTGCTATCAACTTCCCGGCCAGGGTTACCCCCGAACACCGGGGAGCTGTTTTTT. Protein product: CASSLLSTSRPGLPPNTGELFF.

The chain employs TRBV5-1 and TRBJ2-1; 11 bases map to TRBD1. Germline V lookup: CDR1 SGHRS, CDR2 YFSETQ. V was clipped by 3 bases and J by 8 bases; unmatched bases: 7. The CDR3 length is 15 residues. The CDR3 DNA sequence: TGCGCCAGCAGCTCCGGGACAGGGGGTGGCGATGAGCAGTTCTTC. As protein: CASSSGTGGGDEQFF.

This chain connects TRBV5-6 to TRBJ2-6, with D unclear. Trimming stripped 4 bases from V and 4 bases from J, with 24 bases between. Germline V lookup: CDR1 SGHDT, CDR2 YYEEEE. The CDR3 sequence is 19 residues long. CDR3: CASSRPEIRLFVGANVLTF. The CDR3 bases are TGTGCCAGCAGCCGGCCGGAGATCCGACTCTTTGTGGGGGCCAACGTCCTGACTTTC.

The rearrangement links TRBV20-1 to TRBJ2-3; 16 nucleotides agree with TRBD2. After removal of 6 bases from V and 2 bases from J, the junction contained 11 bases not matched to a gene. The germline gives CDR1 DFQATT, CDR2 SNEGSKA (reference sequence). This CDR3 has 18 amino acids. CDR3 loop: CSAPAGTSGGDDTDTQYF. The CDR3 nucleotides read TGCAGTGCACCCGCTGGGACTAGCGGGGGGGATGACACAGATACGCAGTATTTT.

V is TRBV18 and J is TRBJ1-1, with TRBD1 matching over 9 bases. With 3 bases clipped from V and 7 bases from J, the junction kept 9 bases outside the gene matches. Germline V gene sequence: CDR1 KGHSH, CDR2 LQKENI. The CDR3 loop spans 15 amino acids. The CDR3 loop is CASSPRTGVENEAFF. Here the CDR3 DNA reads TGTGCCAGCTCACCTAGGACAGGGGTGGAAAATGAAGCTTTCTTT.

A remark on this clonotype: The junction departs from germline at one end; a sequencing error may be responsible. The rearrangement joins TRBV2 to TRBJ2-1; D gene uncertain. Germline V gene sequence: CDR1 SNHLY, CDR2 FYNNEI. The CDR3 runs to 15 residues. The CDR3 region is CASSDLDNSHNEQFF. The CDR3, as DNA: TGTGCCAGCAGTGATCTCGATAACTCCCACAATGAGCAGTTCTTC.

On this clonotype: A read error may be the cause here, since a much bigger clone is one base away. The V and J genes are TRBV7-9 and TRBJ2-7; TRBD2 matches at 8 bases. The length of the CDR3 is 14 residues. Germline V lookup: CDR1 SEHNR, CDR2 FQNEAQ (reference sequence). The DNA of the CDR3 is TGTCCCAGCAGCACGGGACTAGTTACCTACGAGCAGTACTTC. Its protein product is CPSSTGLVTYEQYF.

This clonotype has only a few counts. This chain joins TRBV12-3 or TRBV12-4 and TRBJ2-2; 8 bases are a match to TRBD2. This CDR3 region has 17 residues. Trimming took 4 bases from V and 2 from J; bases not matched to a gene: 9. The CDR3 sequence is CASSSQRTSRNTGELFF. The CDR3 DNA reads as TGTGCCAGCAGTTCCCAGCGGACTAGCCGAAACACCGGGGAGCTGTTTTTT.

As to this clonotype: Possible read error: a much larger clone is one base away. The chain recombines TRBV14 with TRBJ1-2; D gene ambiguous. In germline, CDR1 is SGHDN, CDR2 FVKESK. This CDR3 spans 17 amino acids. CDR3 sequence: CASSQDGTPELNYGYSF. In DNA, the CDR3 is TGTGCCAGCAGCCAAGATGGAACTCCCGAACTAAACTATGGCTACTCCTTC.

This clonotype is a singleton in its sample. The junction differs from germline at one of its ends, possibly a read error. V is TRBV28 and J is TRBJ1-5; D is undetermined. The V gene's germline CDR1 is MDHEN and CDR2 SYDVKM. The CDR3 length is 19 residues. CDR3 DNA: TGTGCCAGCAGTTCCCCTCTAGTGGTAGGAGACAATAGCAATCAGCCCCAGCGTTTT. Its translation is CASSSPLVVGDNSNQPQRF.

J is TRBJ2-7 and V is TRBV7-9; tentative D call: TRBD2 (6 bases). The CDR3 contains 24 residues. With 5 bases removed from V and 3 bases from J, the gap between germline ends came to 44 bases. Germline assignment: CDR1 SEHNR and CDR2 FQNEAQ (reference sequence). As DNA, the CDR3 is TGTGCCAGCAGCCCCCCTGGCGGGGACCCGGGTTCGGGACTCCAATCCCGCGGGTACTACGAGCAGTACTTC. Residues: CASSPPGGDPGSGLQSRGYYEQYF.

This clonotype came up many times. This chain uses TRBV20-1 with TRBJ2-7; TRBD2 might be the D (6 bases). The CDR3 has 15 amino acids. Trimming pared 0 bases from V and 0 bases from J, leaving 12 bases between. The germline gives CDR1 DFQATT, CDR2 SNEGSKA (reference sequence). The CDR3 sequence is CSARDGGLSSYEQYF. The CDR3 DNA reads TGCAGTGCTAGAGACGGGGGTTTAAGCTCCTACGAGCAGTACTTC.